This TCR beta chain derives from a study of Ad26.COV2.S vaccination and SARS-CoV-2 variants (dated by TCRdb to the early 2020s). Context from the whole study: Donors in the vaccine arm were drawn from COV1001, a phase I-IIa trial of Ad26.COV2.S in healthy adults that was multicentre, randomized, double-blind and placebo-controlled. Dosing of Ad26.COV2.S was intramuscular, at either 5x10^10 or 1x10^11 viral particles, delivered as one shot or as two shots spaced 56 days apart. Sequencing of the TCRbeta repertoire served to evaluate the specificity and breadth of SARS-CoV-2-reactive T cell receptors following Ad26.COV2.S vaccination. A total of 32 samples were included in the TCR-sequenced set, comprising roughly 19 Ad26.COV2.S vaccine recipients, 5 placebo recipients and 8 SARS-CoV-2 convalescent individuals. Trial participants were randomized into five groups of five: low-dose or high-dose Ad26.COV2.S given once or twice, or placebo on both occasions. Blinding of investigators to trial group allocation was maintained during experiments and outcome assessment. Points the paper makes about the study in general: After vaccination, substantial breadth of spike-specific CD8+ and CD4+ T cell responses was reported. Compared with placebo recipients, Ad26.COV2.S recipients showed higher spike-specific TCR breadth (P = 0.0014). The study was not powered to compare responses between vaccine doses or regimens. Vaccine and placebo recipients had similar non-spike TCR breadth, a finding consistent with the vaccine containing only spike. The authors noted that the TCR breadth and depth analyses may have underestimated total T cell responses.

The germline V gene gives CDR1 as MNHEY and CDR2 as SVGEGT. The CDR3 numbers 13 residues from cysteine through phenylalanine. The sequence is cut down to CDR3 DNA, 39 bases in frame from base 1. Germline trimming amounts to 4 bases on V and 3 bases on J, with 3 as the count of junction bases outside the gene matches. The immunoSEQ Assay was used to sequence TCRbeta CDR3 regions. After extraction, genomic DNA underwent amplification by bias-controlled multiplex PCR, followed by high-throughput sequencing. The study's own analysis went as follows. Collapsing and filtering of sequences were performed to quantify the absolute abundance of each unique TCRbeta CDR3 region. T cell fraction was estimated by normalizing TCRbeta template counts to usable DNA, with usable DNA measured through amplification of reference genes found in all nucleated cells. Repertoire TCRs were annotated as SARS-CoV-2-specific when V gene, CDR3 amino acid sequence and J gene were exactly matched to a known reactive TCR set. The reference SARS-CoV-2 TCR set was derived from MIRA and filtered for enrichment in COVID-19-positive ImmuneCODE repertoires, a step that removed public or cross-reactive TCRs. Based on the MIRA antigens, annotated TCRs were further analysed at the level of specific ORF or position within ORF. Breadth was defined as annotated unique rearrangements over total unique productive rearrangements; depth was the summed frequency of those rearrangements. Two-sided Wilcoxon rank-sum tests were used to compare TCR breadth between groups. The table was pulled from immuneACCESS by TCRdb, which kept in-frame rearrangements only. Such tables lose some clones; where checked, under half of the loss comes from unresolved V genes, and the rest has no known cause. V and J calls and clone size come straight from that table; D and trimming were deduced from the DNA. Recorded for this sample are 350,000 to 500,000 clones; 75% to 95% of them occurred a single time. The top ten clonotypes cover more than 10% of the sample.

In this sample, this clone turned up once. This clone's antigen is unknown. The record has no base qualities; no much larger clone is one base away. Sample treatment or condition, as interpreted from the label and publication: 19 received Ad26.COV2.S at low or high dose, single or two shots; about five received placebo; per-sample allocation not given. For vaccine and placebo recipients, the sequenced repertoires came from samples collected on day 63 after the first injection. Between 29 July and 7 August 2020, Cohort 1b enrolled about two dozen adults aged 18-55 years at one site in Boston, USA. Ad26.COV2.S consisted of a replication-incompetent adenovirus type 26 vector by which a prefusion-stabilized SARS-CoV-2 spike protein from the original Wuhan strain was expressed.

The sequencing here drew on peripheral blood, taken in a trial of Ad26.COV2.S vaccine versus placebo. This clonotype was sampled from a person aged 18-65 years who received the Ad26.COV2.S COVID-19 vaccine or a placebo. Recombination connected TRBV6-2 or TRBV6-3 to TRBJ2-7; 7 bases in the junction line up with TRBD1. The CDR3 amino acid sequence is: CASSWDSFYEQYF. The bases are TGTGCCAGCAGTTGGGACAGCTTCTACGAGCAGTACTTC.